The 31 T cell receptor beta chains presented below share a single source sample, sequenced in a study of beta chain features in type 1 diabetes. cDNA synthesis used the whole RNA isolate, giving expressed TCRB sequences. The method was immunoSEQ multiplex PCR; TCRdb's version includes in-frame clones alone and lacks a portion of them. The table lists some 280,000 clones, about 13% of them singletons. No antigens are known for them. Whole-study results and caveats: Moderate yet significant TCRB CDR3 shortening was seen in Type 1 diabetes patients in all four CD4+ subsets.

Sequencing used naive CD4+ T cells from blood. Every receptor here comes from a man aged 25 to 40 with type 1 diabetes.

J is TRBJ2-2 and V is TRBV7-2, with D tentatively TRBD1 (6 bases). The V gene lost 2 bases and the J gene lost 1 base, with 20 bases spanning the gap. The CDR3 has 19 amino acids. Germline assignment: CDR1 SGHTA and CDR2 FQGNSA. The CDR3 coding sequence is TGTGCCAGCAGCTTATTACCAGCGCCACAGGGTATGAACACCGGGGAGCTGTTTTTT. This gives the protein CASSLLPAPQGMNTGELFF.

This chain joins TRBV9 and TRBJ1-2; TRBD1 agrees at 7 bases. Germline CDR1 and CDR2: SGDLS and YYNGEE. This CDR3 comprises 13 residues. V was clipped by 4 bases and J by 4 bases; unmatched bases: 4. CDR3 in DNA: TGTGCCAGCAGCCAGGGACAGCGCTATGGCTACACCTTC. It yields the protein CASSQGQRYGYTF.

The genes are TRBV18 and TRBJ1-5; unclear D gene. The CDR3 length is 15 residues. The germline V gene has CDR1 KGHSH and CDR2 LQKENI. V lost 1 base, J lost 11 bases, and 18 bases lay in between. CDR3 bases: TGTGCCAGCTCACCACGCGAGGGAACCGTAAAGGCCCAGCATTTT. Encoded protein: CASSPREGTVKAQHF.

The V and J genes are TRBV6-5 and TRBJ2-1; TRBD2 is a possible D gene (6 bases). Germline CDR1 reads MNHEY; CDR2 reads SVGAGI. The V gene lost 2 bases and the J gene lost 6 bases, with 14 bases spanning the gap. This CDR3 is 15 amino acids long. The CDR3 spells CASSYRTTLRNEQFF. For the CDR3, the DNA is TGTGCCAGCAGTTACCGGACTACCCTCCGCAATGAGCAGTTCTTC.

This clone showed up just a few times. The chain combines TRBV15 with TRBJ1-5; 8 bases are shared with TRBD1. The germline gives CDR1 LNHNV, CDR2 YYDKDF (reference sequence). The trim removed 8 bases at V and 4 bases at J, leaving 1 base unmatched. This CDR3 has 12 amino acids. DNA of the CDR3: TGTGCCACCGGACAGGGAAATCAGCCCCAGCATTTT. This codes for CATGQGNQPQHF.

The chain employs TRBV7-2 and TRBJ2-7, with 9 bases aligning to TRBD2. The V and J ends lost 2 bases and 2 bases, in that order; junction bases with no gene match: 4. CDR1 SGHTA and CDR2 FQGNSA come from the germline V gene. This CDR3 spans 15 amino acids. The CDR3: CASSLSTSGTYEQYF. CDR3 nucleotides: TGTGCCAGCAGCTTATCGACTAGCGGTACCTACGAGCAGTACTTC.

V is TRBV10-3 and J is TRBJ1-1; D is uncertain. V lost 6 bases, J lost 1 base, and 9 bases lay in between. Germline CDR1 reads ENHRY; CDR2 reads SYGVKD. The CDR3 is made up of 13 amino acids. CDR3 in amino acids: CAISDPENTEAFF. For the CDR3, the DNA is TGTGCCATCAGCGATCCAGAGAACACTGAAGCTTTCTTT.

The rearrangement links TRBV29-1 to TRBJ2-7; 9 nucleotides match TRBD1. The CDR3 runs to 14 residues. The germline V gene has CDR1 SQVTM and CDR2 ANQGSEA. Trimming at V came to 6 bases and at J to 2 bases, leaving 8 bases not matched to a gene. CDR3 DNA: TGCAGCGTAGCGGGACAGGGCTCTACCTACGAGCAGTACTTC. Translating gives CSVAGQGSTYEQYF.

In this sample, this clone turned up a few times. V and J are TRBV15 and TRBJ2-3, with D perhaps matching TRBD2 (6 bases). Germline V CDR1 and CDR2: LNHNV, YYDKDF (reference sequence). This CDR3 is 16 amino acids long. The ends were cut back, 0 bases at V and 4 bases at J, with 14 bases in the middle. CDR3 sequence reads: CATSRDRRGASDTQYF. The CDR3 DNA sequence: TGTGCCACCAGCAGAGATCGGAGGGGCGCATCAGATACGCAGTATTTT.

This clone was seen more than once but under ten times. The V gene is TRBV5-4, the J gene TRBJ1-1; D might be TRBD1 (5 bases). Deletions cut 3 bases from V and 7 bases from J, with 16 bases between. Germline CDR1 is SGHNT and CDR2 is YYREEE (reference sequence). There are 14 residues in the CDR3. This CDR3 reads CASSWGGSLGEAFF. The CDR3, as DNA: TGTGCCAGCAGCTGGGGGGGGTCCTTAGGTGAAGCTTTCTTT.

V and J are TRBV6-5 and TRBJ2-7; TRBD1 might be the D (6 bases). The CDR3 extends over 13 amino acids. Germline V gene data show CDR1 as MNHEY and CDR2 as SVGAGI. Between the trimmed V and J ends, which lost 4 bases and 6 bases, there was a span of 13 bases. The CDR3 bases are TGTGCCAGCAGTTCCCCCGGACAGCCCGAGCAGTACTTC. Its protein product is CASSSPGQPEQYF.

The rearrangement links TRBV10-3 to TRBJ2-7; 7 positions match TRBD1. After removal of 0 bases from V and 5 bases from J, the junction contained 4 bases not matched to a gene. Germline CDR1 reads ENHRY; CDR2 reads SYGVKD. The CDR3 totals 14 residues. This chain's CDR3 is CAISESGGDDEQYF. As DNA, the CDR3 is TGTGCCATCAGTGAGTCAGGGGGCGACGACGAGCAGTACTTC.

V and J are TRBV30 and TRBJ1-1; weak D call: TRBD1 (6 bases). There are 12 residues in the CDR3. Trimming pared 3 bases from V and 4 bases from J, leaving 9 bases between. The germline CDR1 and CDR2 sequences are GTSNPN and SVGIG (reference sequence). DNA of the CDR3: TGTGCCTGGAGGACAGGAGTCACTGAAGCTTTCTTT. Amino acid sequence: CAWRTGVTEAFF.

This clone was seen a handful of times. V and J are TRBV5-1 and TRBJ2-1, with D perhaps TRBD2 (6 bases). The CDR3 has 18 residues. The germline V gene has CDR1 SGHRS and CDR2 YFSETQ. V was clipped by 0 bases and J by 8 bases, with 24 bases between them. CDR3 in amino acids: CASSLASWIADRTDEQFF. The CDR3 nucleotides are TGCGCCAGCAGCTTGGCGTCCTGGATAGCGGACCGTACAGATGAGCAGTTCTTC.

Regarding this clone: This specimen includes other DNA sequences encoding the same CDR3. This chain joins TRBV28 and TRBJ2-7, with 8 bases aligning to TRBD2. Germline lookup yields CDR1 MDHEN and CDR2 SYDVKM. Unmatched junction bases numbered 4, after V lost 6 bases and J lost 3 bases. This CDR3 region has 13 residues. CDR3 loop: CASRTSGSYEQYF. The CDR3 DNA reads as TGTGCCAGCAGAACTAGCGGAAGCTACGAGCAGTACTTC.

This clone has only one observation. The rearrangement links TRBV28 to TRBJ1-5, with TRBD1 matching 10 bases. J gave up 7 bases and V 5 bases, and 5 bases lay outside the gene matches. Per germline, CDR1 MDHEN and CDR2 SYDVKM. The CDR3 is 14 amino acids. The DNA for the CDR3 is TGTGCCAGCAGTCTGACAGGGGGCGGACAGCCCCAGCATTTT. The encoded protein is CASSLTGGGQPQHF.

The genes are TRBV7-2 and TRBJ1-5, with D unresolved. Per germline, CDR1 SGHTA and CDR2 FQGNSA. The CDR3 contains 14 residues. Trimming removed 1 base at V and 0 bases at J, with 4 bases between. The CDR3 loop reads CASSLVGSNQPQHF. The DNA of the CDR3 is TGTGCCAGCAGCTTAGTCGGTAGCAATCAGCCCCAGCATTTT.

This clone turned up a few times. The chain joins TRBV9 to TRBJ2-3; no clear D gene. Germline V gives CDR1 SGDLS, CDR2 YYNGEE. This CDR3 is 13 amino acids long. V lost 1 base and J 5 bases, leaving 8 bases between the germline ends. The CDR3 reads CASSVSRQDTQYF. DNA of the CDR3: TGTGCCAGCAGCGTAAGCCGTCAAGATACGCAGTATTTT.

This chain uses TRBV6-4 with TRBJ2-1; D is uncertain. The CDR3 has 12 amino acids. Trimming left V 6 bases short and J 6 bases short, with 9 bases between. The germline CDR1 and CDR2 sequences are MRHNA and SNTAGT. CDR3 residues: CASSLDGNEQFF. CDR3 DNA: TGTGCCAGCAGCCTAGACGGCAATGAGCAGTTCTTC.

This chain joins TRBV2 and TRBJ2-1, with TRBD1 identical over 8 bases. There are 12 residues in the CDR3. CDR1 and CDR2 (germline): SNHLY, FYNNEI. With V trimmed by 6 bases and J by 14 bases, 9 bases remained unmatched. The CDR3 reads CASSQWTGWEFF. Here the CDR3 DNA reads TGTGCCAGCAGCCAATGGACAGGGTGGGAGTTCTTC.

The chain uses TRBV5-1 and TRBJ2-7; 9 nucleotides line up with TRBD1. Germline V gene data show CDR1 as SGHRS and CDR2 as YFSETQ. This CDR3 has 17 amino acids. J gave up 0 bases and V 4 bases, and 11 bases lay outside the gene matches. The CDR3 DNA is TGCGCCAGCAGCGGCAGTCCGGGACAGGGAAGCTCCTACGAGCAGTACTTC. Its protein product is CASSGSPGQGSSYEQYF.

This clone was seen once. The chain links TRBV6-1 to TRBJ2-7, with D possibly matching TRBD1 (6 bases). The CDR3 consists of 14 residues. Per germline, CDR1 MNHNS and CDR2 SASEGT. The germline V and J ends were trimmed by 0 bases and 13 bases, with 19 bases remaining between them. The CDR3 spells CASSEADWTARLYF. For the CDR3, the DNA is TGTGCCAGCAGTGAAGCGGATTGGACAGCTCGACTCTACTTC.

The CDR3 spells CASSVPGYNTDTQYF. CDR3 DNA: TGTGCCAGCAGCGTACCGGGATACAACACAGATACGCAGTATTTT. The rearrangement joins TRBV7-2 to TRBJ2-3; possibly TRBD2 for D (5 bases). The CDR3 runs to 15 residues. CDR1 is SGHTA, CDR2 FQGNSA, per germline. The V and J ends lost 5 bases and 2 bases respectively, with 14 bases between them.

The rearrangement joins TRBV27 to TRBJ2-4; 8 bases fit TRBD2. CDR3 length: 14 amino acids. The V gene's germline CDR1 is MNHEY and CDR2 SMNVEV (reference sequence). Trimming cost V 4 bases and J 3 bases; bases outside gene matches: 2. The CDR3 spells CASSSGGIKNIQYF. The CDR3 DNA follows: TGTGCCAGCAGTTCGGGGGGGATCAAAAACATTCAGTACTTC.

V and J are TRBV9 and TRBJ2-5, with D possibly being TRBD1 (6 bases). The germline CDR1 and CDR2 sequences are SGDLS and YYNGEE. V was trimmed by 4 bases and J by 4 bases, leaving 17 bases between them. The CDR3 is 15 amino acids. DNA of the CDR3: TGTGCCAGCAGCCCCACAGGGAATCGGGGAGAGACCCAGTACTTC. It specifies CASSPTGNRGETQYF.

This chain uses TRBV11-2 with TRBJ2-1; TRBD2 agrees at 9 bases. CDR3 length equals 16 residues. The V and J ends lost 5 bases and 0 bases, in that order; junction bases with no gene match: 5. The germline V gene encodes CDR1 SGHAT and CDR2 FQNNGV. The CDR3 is CASSQRLAASYNEQFF. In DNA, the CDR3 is TGTGCCAGCAGCCAAAGACTAGCGGCCTCCTACAATGAGCAGTTCTTC.

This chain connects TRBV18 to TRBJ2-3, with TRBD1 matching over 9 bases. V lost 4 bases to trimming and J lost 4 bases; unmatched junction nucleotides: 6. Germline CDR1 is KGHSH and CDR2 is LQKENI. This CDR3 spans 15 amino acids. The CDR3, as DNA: TGTGCCAGCTCACTTGAGAGGACAGGGGCAGATACGCAGTATTTT. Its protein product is CASSLERTGADTQYF. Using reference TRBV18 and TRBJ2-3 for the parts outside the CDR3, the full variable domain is NAGVMQNPRHLVRRRGQEARLRCSPMKGHSHVYWYRQLPEEGLKFMVYLQKENIIDESGMPKERFSAEFPKEGPSILRIQQVVRGDSAAYFCASSLERTGADTQYFGPGTRLTVL.

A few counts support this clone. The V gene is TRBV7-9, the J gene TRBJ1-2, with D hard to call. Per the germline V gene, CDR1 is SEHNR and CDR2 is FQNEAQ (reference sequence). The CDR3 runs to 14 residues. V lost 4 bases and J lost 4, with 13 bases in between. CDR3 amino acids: CASSSLGLGYGYTF. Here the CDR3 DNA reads TGTGCCAGCAGCTCCCTAGGACTGGGCTATGGCTACACCTTC.

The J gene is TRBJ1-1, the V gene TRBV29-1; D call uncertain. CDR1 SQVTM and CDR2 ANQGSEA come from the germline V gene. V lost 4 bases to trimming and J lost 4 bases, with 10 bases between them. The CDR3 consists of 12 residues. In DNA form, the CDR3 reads TGCAGCGTTGGAGGGCTCGGCACTGAAGCTTTCTTT. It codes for CSVGGLGTEAFF. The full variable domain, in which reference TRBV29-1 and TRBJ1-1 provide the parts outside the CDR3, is SAVISQKPSRDICQRGTSLTIQCQVDSQVTMMFWYRQQPGQSLTLIATANQGSEATYESGFVIDKFPISRPNLTFSTLTVSNMSPEDSSIYLCSVGGLGTEAFFGQGTRLTVV.

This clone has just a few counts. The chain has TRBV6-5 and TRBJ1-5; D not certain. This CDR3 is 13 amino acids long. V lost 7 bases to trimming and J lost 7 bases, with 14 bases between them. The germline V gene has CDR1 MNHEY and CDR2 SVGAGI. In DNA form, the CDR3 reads TGTGCCAGCAAGGAGGGTGAGGGCCAGCCCCAGCATTTT. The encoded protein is CASKEGEGQPQHF.

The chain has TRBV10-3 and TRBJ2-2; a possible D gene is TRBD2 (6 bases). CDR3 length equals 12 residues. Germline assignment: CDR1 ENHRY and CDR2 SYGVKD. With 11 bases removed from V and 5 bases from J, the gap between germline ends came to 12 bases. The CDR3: CALSGTTGELFF. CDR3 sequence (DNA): TGTGCCCTTAGCGGAACAACCGGGGAGCTGTTTTTT.